The clone carrying this TCR beta chain has more than one count but fewer than ten. A J-beta primer mix and a sample-barcoded 5' primer were used in a second PCR of about 7 to 11 cycles. TCRdb passed the 5' RACE reads through MiXCR, listing each CDR3 protein once. Among 1.4 million or so distinct CDR3 sequences listed, approximately 42% were seen once. The sample is drawn from a study of blood T cells in healthy people across ages. This CDR3 has 13 amino acids. V was shortened by 0 bases and J by 9 bases, with 6 bases between the two germline ends. Germline CDR1 reads MGHRA; CDR2 reads YSYEKL. The chain carries TRBV4-1 and TRBJ1-6; D remains unclear. The TCR sequence derives from a woman aged 18-30 years in good health. Sequencing was performed on blood. The CDR3 region is CASSQDGGSPLHF. DNA for the CDR3: TGCGCCAGCAGCCAAGATGGAGGTTCACCCCTCCACTTT.